This T cell receptor (beta chain) was sequenced during a study of cytomegalovirus exposure and HLA in healthy donors. It was with 60 Vbeta and 13 Jbeta primers that the PCR ran. TCRdb's copy holds only in-frame clones and misses some; the assay was immunoSEQ multiplex PCR. The profile shows about 160,000 clones, just under 80% of them singletons. Study observations and caveats: Among the sequence variants, a highly shared cluster was likely an artifact of sequencing.

Note on this clone: Its antigen is currently unknown.

The TCR originated in a woman between 45 and 65 years old in good health and CMV-seronegative. Sequencing used PBMCs.

CDR3 in amino acids: CASSQEPGLASNEQFF. The CDR3 region has the DNA TGTGCCAGCAGCCAGGAACCGGGACTAGCGTCGAATGAGCAGTTCTTC. The chain is built from TRBV4-2 and TRBJ2-1; TRBD2 matches 10 bases. Germline assignment: CDR1 LGHNA and CDR2 YNFKEQ. The CDR3 has 16 amino acids. Trimming removed 3 bases from V and 7 bases from J; junction bases left unmatched: 9.